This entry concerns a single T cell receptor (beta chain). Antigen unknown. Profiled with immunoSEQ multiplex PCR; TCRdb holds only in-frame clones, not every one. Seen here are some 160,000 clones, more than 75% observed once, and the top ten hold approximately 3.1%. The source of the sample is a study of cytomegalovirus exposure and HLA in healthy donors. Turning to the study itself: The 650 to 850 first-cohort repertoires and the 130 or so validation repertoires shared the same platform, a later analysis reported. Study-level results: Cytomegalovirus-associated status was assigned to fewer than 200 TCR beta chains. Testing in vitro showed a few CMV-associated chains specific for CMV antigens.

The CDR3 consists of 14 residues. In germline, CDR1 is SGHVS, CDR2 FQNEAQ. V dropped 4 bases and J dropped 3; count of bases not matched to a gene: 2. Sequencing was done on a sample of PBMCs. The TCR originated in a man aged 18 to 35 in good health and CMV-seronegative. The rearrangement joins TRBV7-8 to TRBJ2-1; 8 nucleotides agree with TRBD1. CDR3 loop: CASSSTGDYNEQFF. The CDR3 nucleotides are TGTGCCAGCAGCTCGACAGGGGACTACAATGAGCAGTTCTTC. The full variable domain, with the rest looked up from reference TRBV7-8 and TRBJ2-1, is GAGVSQSPRYKVAKRGQDVALRCDPISGHVSLFWYQQALGQGPEFLTYFQNEAQLDKSGLPSDRFFAERPEGSVSTLKIQRTQQEDSAVYLCASSSTGDYNEQFFGPGTRLTVL.